This T cell receptor (beta chain) is drawn from a study of vaccination effects on CD4 cells after COVID-19. Method: immunoSEQ multiplex PCR; TCRdb's copy keeps in-frame clones and lacks some. The sample lists 35,000 to 40,000 clones; around two thirds were seen once. Study-wide points: Sampling in the study covered few convalescent patients and included no early post-infection timepoints.

Prior to sequencing, the ViraFEST assay stimulated PBMC with viral peptide pools, which expanded the antigen-specific CD4+ T cells. Investigators separated out CD4+ T cells once around nine days of culture had passed. Confirmation by PCR established that the person had SARS-CoV-2 infection between March and December 2020. V trimming: 3 bases; J trimming: 6 bases; junction bases outside the gene matches: 4. The CDR3 contains 14 residues. Per germline, CDR1 SEHNR and CDR2 FQNEAQ (reference sequence). This clone has just a few counts. The antigen is undetermined. V and J are TRBV7-9 and TRBJ1-2; 10 positions agree with TRBD1. Material: CD4+ T cells from PBMCs cultured with HCoV-NL63 spike peptides, obtained before COVID-19 vaccination. The TCR originated in a human donor who had a prior SARS-CoV-2 infection. The CDR3 nucleotides read TGTGCCAGCAGCTTCGGACAGGGGGGAAATGGCTACACCTTC. This gives the protein CASSFGQGGNGYTF.